Listed here are 18 T cell receptor beta chains from one sample, sequenced in a study of blood T cell repertoires in COVID-19. TCRdb's table, derived via immunoSEQ multiplex PCR, lists solely in-frame clones and lacks some. The sample carries a few hundred thousand clones, around 84% recorded once. Material for sequencing was peripheral blood. These receptors all come from a woman aged 80 or over with COVID-19, enrolled during active disease.

The J gene is TRBJ1-6, the V gene TRBV7-9; no reliable D call. There are 13 residues in the CDR3. CDR1 SEHNR and CDR2 FQNEAQ come from the germline V gene (reference sequence). Trimming left V 4 bases short and J 6 bases short, with 7 bases between. The DNA for the CDR3 is TGTGCCAGCAGCTCCACGGGTAATTCACCCCTCCACTTT. It translates to CASSSTGNSPLHF.

This chain joins TRBV5-1 and TRBJ2-3, with D perhaps TRBD1 (5 bases). Germline V gene data show CDR1 as SGHRS and CDR2 as YFSETQ. V lost 4 bases and J 3 bases, leaving 6 bases between the germline ends. The CDR3 runs 12 residues. The CDR3 loop is CASSPGTDTQYF. CDR3 nucleotides: TGCGCCAGCAGCCCAGGGACAGATACGCAGTATTTT.

The chain has TRBV7-2 and TRBJ2-5, with 7 bases lining up with TRBD2. CDR1 and CDR2 from the germline V gene are SGHTA and FQGNSA. V dropped 5 bases and J dropped 2; count of bases not matched to a gene: 5. CDR3 length equals 14 residues. The CDR3 spells CASSRRTRQETQYF. Here the CDR3 DNA reads TGTGCCAGCAGCCGTCGGACTAGACAAGAGACCCAGTACTTC.

This clone was counted between two and nine times. This rearrangement joins TRBV28 to TRBJ2-7, with 9 positions matching TRBD1. This CDR3 is built from 14 residues. After removal of 5 bases from V and 1 base from J, the junction contained 3 bases not matched to a gene. Germline V CDR1 and CDR2: MDHEN, SYDVKM. The CDR3 DNA is TGTGCCAGCAGTGAACAGGGGGCATCCTACGAGCAGTACGTC. Translation gives CASSEQGASYEQYV.

The CDR3 DNA sequence: TGTGCCAGCAGCGTCAGCGGGGGCCTTTACAATGAGCAGTTCTTC. Amino acid sequence: CASSVSGGLYNEQFF. The J gene is TRBJ2-1, the V gene TRBV7-9; 8 bases are shared with TRBD2. V dropped 5 bases and J dropped 4; count of bases not matched to a gene: 7. The CDR3 has 15 amino acids. Germline values: CDR1 SEHNR, CDR2 FQNEAQ (reference sequence).

The V call is TRBV4-2, the J call TRBJ1-2; 8 bases fit TRBD1. The J segment lost 4 bases and the V segment lost 0 bases, leaving 7 bases of the junction unmatched. Germline V gene lookup returns CDR1 LGHNA and CDR2 YNFKEQ. The CDR3 loop spans 16 amino acids. The CDR3 spells CASSQDRGQEGYGYTF. Here the CDR3 DNA reads TGTGCCAGCAGCCAAGATAGGGGACAGGAGGGCTATGGCTACACCTTC.

The rearrangement uses TRBV5-1 and TRBJ2-1; 7 nucleotides line up with TRBD2. CDR3 length: 13 residues. J gave up 9 bases and V 4 bases, and 7 bases lay outside the gene matches. The germline gives CDR1 SGHRS, CDR2 YFSETQ. The CDR3 spells CASSLGDYGEQFF. In DNA form, the CDR3 reads TGCGCCAGCAGCCTGGGGGACTACGGTGAGCAGTTCTTC.

V usage is TRBV4-1 and J usage is TRBJ1-2; the D gene is possibly TRBD1 (6 bases). V shed 1 base and J shed 2 bases, with 11 bases lying between them. Looked up from germline, CDR1 is MGHRA and CDR2 is YSYEKL. This CDR3 region has 15 residues. This chain's CDR3 is CASSQVQGINYGYTF. The CDR3 DNA reads TGCGCCAGCAGCCAAGTGCAGGGGATCAACTATGGCTACACCTTC.

This chain joins TRBV28 and TRBJ2-7; 8 bases line up with TRBD1. V lost 7 bases to trimming and J lost 6 bases; unmatched junction nucleotides: 17. The germline CDR1 and CDR2 sequences are MDHEN and SYDVKM. The CDR3 loop spans 16 amino acids. CDR3 DNA sequence: TGTGCCAGCAAGATGGGACAGGCCGTCCCTACTCGCGAGCAGTACTTC. Residues: CASKMGQAVPTREQYF.

The gene calls are TRBV2 and TRBJ2-3; 9 positions match TRBD2. The CDR3 runs 16 residues. Germline CDR1 SNHLY, CDR2 FYNNEI. The junction had 8 bases not matched to a gene; V was cut back by 7 bases and J by 0 bases. The CDR3 DNA sequence: TGTGCCAGCATACGACTAGCGGACACTAGCACAGATACGCAGTATTTT. It yields the protein CASIRLADTSTDTQYF. The variable domain in full, completed from reference TRBV2 and TRBJ2-3, reads EPEVTQTPSHQVTQMGQEVILRCVPISNHLYFYWYRQILGQKVEFLVSFYNNEISEKSEIFDDQFSVERPDGSNFTLKIRSTKLEDSAMYFCASIRLADTSTDTQYFGPGTRLTVL.

The rearrangement uses TRBV6-6 and TRBJ1-2; D gene uncertain. The CDR3 consists of 12 residues. Germline CDR1 MNHNY, CDR2 SVGAGI (reference sequence). Between the trimmed V and J ends, which lost 6 bases and 4 bases, there was a span of 9 bases. CDR3 sequence reads: CASSPGIYGYTF. CDR3 coding DNA: TGTGCCAGCAGCCCCGGGATCTATGGCTACACCTTC.

This clone has a single count. The chain links TRBV5-1 to TRBJ2-7; 9 nucleotides line up with TRBD2. The CDR3 covers 16 residues. Per germline, CDR1 SGHRS and CDR2 YFSETQ. Trimming took 4 bases from V and 4 from J; bases not matched to a gene: 12. The CDR3, as DNA: TGCGCCAGCAGCACAGGCGGGCTAGCGGGATCTTACGAGCAGTACTTC. Protein: CASSTGGLAGSYEQYF.

The genes are TRBV30 and TRBJ1-3; 9 positions agree with TRBD1. This CDR3 contains 15 residues. Germline values: CDR1 GTSNPN, CDR2 SVGIG (reference sequence). V lost 1 base and J lost 8; bases outside the gene matches: 9. This chain's CDR3 is CAWSGGQGLLDTIYF. The CDR3 region has the DNA TGTGCCTGGAGTGGGGGACAGGGTCTTTTGGACACCATATATTTT.

This chain joins TRBV19 and TRBJ1-4, with 7 bases identical to TRBD1. Germline V lookup: CDR1 LNHDA, CDR2 SQIVND (reference sequence). The CDR3 has 13 residues. V shed 2 bases and J 7 bases; nucleotides not matched to a gene: 1. CDR3 nucleotides: TGTGCCAGTAGTATAAGGGGGCTTGAAAAACTGTTTTTT. This gives the protein CASSIRGLEKLFF. Full variable domain (outside the CDR3, taken from reference TRBV19 and TRBJ1-4): DGGITQSPKYLFRKEGQNVTLSCEQNLNHDAMYWYRQDPGQGLRLIYYSQIVNDFQKGDIAEGYSVSREKKESFPLTVTSAQKNPTAFYLCASSIRGLEKLFFGSGTQLSVL.

This chain uses TRBV12-3 or TRBV12-4 with TRBJ1-1, with 7 nucleotides matching TRBD1. Trimming took 7 bases from V and 6 from J; bases not matched to a gene: 8. CDR3 length: 13 amino acids. The DNA for the CDR3 is TGTGCCAGCATCCGGCGACAGGGCGCTGAAGCTTTCTTT. It translates to CASIRRQGAEAFF.

The CDR3 protein is CASSFPAGGTPQETQYF. DNA for the CDR3: TGTGCCAGCAGCTTCCCAGCTGGGGGGACTCCCCAAGAGACCCAGTACTTC. The V call is TRBV7-2, the J call TRBJ2-5; a possible D gene is TRBD2 (6 bases). The V gene's germline CDR1 is SGHTA and CDR2 FQGNSA. The ends were cut back, 3 bases at V and 1 base at J, with 18 bases in the middle. The CDR3 loop spans 17 amino acids. The complete variable domain, with remaining parts taken from reference TRBV7-2 and TRBJ2-5, reads GAGVSQSPSNKVTEKGKDVELRCDPISGHTALYWYRQSLGQGLEFLIYFQGNSAPDKSGLPSDRFSAERTGGSVSTLTIQRTQQEDSAVYLCASSFPAGGTPQETQYFGPGTRLLVL.

The chain joins TRBV25-1 to TRBJ2-3; 7 bases line up with TRBD2. CDR3 length: 14 residues. V lost 8 bases to trimming and J lost 2 bases; unmatched junction nucleotides: 7. CDR1 and CDR2 (germline): MGHDK, SYGVNS. This chain's CDR3 is CASGLAGFTDTQYF. As DNA, the CDR3 is TGTGCCAGCGGATTAGCGGGTTTCACAGATACGCAGTATTTT.

The V call is TRBV19, the J call TRBJ2-5; 7 bases agree with TRBD1. J was trimmed by 10 bases and V by 5 bases; bases with no gene match: 19. This CDR3 spans 16 amino acids. CDR1 is LNHDA and CDR2 is SQIVND in the germline V gene (reference sequence). CDR3 amino acids: CASSRTPGQKRPNQYF. CDR3 coding DNA: TGTGCCAGTAGTCGAACACCGGGACAGAAAAGACCCAACCAGTACTTC.